The 14 T cell receptor beta chains below all came from one sample that was sequenced in a study of blood T cells in healthy people across ages (dated by TCRdb to between 2014 and 2017). The library was obtained by 5' RACE. TCRdb shows the sequencer as Illumina HiSeq 2500. A second PCR of roughly 6 to 11 cycles was run with a J-beta primer mix and a sample-barcoded 5' primer. Starting from the raw public reads, TCRdb applied fastp trimming at Q25, assembled clones with MiXCR and retained in-frame beta chains. One record per CDR3 amino acid sequence lists the most common genes and DNA. Across this sample there are fewer than 1.5 million distinct CDR3 sequences, with about 40% seen only once. The leading ten clones occupy less than 8% of the sample. The sequencing input was blood. These receptors all stem from a woman between 18 and 29 years old in good health.

The chain links TRBV4-1 to TRBJ2-2; 7 positions agree with TRBD2. The germline CDR1 and CDR2 sequences are MGHRA and YSYEKL. The CDR3 has 17 amino acids. V was pared by 2 bases and J by 4 bases, with 10 bases of the junction left unmatched. The CDR3 region has the DNA TGCGCCAGCAGCCAAACCCGATCTAGCGGTTCCACCGGGGAGCTGTTTTTT. Its protein product is CASSQTRSSGSTGELFF.

The chain carries TRBV27 and TRBJ2-7; 10 positions match TRBD2. There are 15 residues in the CDR3. After removal of 2 bases from V and 9 bases from J, the junction contained 10 bases not matched to a gene. Germline CDR1 is MNHEY and CDR2 is SMNVEV (reference sequence). The CDR3 bases are TGTGCCAGCAGTTTAAGTGGGACTAGCGACTCGGCGCAGTACTTC. It encodes CASSLSGTSDSAQYF.

The V and J genes are TRBV14 and TRBJ2-1, with D possibly matching TRBD2 (5 bases). Germline V gives CDR1 SGHDN, CDR2 FVKESK. The CDR3 has 14 amino acids. The V gene lost 1 base and the J gene lost 13 bases, with 17 bases spanning the gap. As DNA, the CDR3 is TGTGCCAGCAGCCAAGCGAGACTATTAGAGACCCAGTTCTTC. Its translation: CASSQARLLETQFF.

This clonotype was observed once. The chain employs TRBV4-1 and TRBJ1-1; 8 nucleotides agree with TRBD1. This CDR3 contains 15 residues. Trimming took 4 bases from V and 4 from J; bases not matched to a gene: 8. Germline-derived CDR1 and CDR2 are MGHRA and YSYEKL. The CDR3 loop reads CASSRQGYGGTEAFF. For the CDR3, the DNA is TGCGCCAGCAGCCGACAGGGGTATGGGGGCACTGAAGCTTTCTTT.

V gene TRBV7-2 combines with J gene TRBJ2-4; 12 bases are a match to TRBD1. Germline values: CDR1 SGHTA, CDR2 FQGNSA. Trimming took 5 bases from V and 1 from J; bases not matched to a gene: 12. The CDR3 runs 19 residues. The CDR3 coding sequence is TGTGCCAGCAGCCCCGACGACTCCGGGACAGGGGGCGCCAAAAACATTCAGTACTTC. Translated, it gives CASSPDDSGTGGAKNIQYF.

In this sample, this clonotype turned up a few times. This chain uses TRBV13 with TRBJ2-7; 7 nucleotides line up with TRBD1. The J segment lost 3 bases and the V segment lost 3 bases, leaving 5 bases of the junction unmatched. In germline, CDR1 is PRHDT, CDR2 FYEKMQ (reference sequence). The CDR3 runs 14 residues. This CDR3 reads CASSFRDSVYEQYF. The CDR3 coding sequence is TGTGCCAGCAGCTTCCGGGACAGCGTCTACGAGCAGTACTTC. The full variable domain, in which reference TRBV13 and TRBJ2-7 provide the parts outside the CDR3, is AAGVIQSPRHLIKEKRETATLKCYPIPRHDTVYWYQQGPGQDPQFLISFYEKMQSDKGSIPDRFSAQQFSDYHSELNMSSLELGDSALYFCASSFRDSVYEQYFGPGTRLTVT.

This rearrangement joins TRBV29-1 to TRBJ1-1; D not resolved. V was clipped by 4 bases and J by 3 bases, with 9 bases between them. This CDR3 is built from 12 residues. The V gene's germline CDR1 is SQVTM and CDR2 ANQGSEA. Here the CDR3 DNA reads TGCAGCGTTGCTATGCTCGACACTGAAGCTTTCTTT. Translating it yields CSVAMLDTEAFF.

The genes are TRBV20-1 and TRBJ2-5; 9 bases fit TRBD2. Per the germline V gene, CDR1 is DFQATT and CDR2 is SNEGSKA (reference sequence). This CDR3 comprises 16 residues. The trim removed 1 base at V and 5 bases at J, leaving 11 bases unmatched. In DNA, the CDR3 is TGCAGTGCTAGAGTTCCTGGCGGGAGGGCCGGGGAGACCCAGTACTTC. Translated: CSARVPGGRAGETQYF.

The chain recombines TRBV4-3 with TRBJ2-5, with D uncertain. The CDR3 extends over 13 amino acids. Germline assignment: CDR1 LGHNA and CDR2 YSLEER. Deletions cut 2 bases from V and 5 bases from J, with 9 bases between. The CDR3 spells CASSQWIRETQYF. The DNA for the CDR3 is TGCGCCAGCAGCCAATGGATAAGGGAGACCCAGTACTTC.

V gene TRBV6-5 combines with J gene TRBJ1-2, with D tentatively TRBD1 (6 bases). V gave up 6 bases and J gave up 2 bases, with 16 bases separating them. The CDR3 covers 15 residues. From germline, CDR1 is MNHEY and CDR2 SVGAGI. The CDR3 region has the DNA TGTGCCAGCAGAGATACAGGGTTCGTGAACTATGGCTACACCTTC. Translation gives CASRDTGFVNYGYTF.

This clonotype appeared a few times. The gene calls are TRBV20-1 and TRBJ2-1, with TRBD2 matching over 7 bases. Losses at the gene ends were 3 bases for V and 7 bases for J; bases not matched to a gene: 6. Germline V lookup: CDR1 DFQATT, CDR2 SNEGSKA (reference sequence). The CDR3 runs to 13 residues. The CDR3: CSASGGSGNEQFF. The CDR3 DNA reads TGCAGTGCTAGCGGCGGGAGTGGGAATGAGCAGTTCTTC.

The chain uses TRBV12-3 or TRBV12-4 and TRBJ2-3; D gene uncertain. Deletions cut 6 bases from V and 6 bases from J, with 7 bases between. This CDR3 region has 11 residues. The CDR3 DNA sequence: TGTGCCAGCAGCAGCTACGATACGCAGTATTTT. Translating gives CASSSYDTQYF.

This chain joins TRBV12-3 or TRBV12-4 and TRBJ2-1; perhaps TRBD1 as D (5 bases). Trimming took off 2 bases at V and 6 bases at J, with 11 bases between the two ends. CDR3 length equals 14 residues. As DNA, the CDR3 is TGTGCCAGCAGTTTAAGGGGTAGTGTCAATGAGCAGTTCTTC. Translating it yields CASSLRGSVNEQFF.

This chain links TRBV9 with TRBJ2-1; 10 nucleotides agree with TRBD1. CDR1 and CDR2 from the germline V gene are SGDLS and YYNGEE. Losses at the gene ends were 5 bases for V and 5 bases for J; bases not matched to a gene: 4. This CDR3 region has 14 residues. The DNA for the CDR3 is TGTGCCAGCAGACGGGACAGGGGAGACAATGAGCAGTTCTTC. Translation gives CASRRDRGDNEQFF.